This T cell receptor (beta chain) was documented in a study of blood T cell repertoires in COVID-19. Study at large: Samples representing acute and convalescent COVID-19 were sourced from the United States, Italy and Spain. PBMCs, B-cell-depleted T cells, or T cells were the source of the cDNA or gDNA that made up the material.

Trimming took 0 bases from V and 5 from J; bases not matched to a gene: 1. This CDR3 comprises 14 residues. Germline V lookup: CDR1 SGHDT, CDR2 YYEEEE. The data were produced by immunoSEQ multiplex PCR, yet TCRdb's version contains in-frame clones alone and is incomplete. The sample shows over 200,000 clones, 86% of them seen only once. The sequencing input was PBMCs or T cells enriched from blood (not recorded which). The V and J genes are TRBV5-6 and TRBJ2-4; TRBD2 agrees at 8 bases. The TCR originated in a woman aged 25 to 39 who had been exposed to COVID-19. The CDR3 bases are TGTGCCAGCAGCTTGGCCGGGGGGGAAAACATTCAGTACTTC. This codes for CASSLAGGENIQYF.